Following are 12 T cell receptor delta chains from one sample sequenced in a study of gamma-delta chains in newborns, infants, children. TCRdb reanalyzed the reads using CATT. Among about 16,000 delta-chain clones listed, roughly 7% were seen once. The sequenced sample consisted of blood. The receptor set was obtained from a child who was a newborn, infant or young child, either healthy, febrile or measles-vaccinated (not recorded which).

Regarding this clone: At one end the junction does not follow the germline gene, possibly because of a read error. The chain has TRDV1 and TRDJ1; 7 bases align to TRDD3. Germline lookup yields CDR1 TSWWSYY and CDR2 QGS. The CDR3 length is 15 residues. CDR3 sequence: CALGELPPGGHKLIF. The CDR3 nucleotides read TGTGCTCTTGGGGAACTACCACCTGGGGGCCATAAACTAATCTTT.

This clone was picked up a small number of times. V is TRDV2 and J is TRDJ3; 7 bases fit TRDD3. The CDR3 totals 17 residues. V lost 6 bases, J lost 2 bases, and 9 bases stayed unmatched. CDR1 and CDR2 from the germline V gene are GEAIGNYY and EKD. The CDR3 loop reads CACFLLGGTWDTRQMFF. The CDR3 DNA follows: TGTGCCTGTTTCCTCCTGGGGGGCACCTGGGACACCCGACAGATGTTTTTC.

Regarding this clone: For this DNA, TCRdb reports the protein of a much larger clone, which diverges at residue 11, most likely from a read error; the protein presented here is translated directly from the DNA. The V and J genes are TRDV2 and TRDJ3, with 12 bases identical to TRDD3. Germline CDR1 reads GEAIGNYY; CDR2 reads EKD. The CDR3 spans 18 residues. The CDR3 protein is CACDSTGGYSRDTRQMFF. Here the CDR3 DNA reads TGTGCCTGTGACAGTACTGGGGGATACTCCCGGGACACCCGACAGATGTTTTTC.

Comments on this clone: With a much larger clone just one base away, this may be a read error. V gene TRDV2 combines with J gene TRDJ3; 7 nucleotides agree with TRDD3. The trim removed 3 bases at V and 0 bases at J, leaving 10 bases unmatched. In germline, CDR1 is GEAIGNYY, CDR2 EKD. The CDR3 loop spans 19 amino acids. Here the CDR3 reads CACDFLGASISWDTRQMFF. DNA of the CDR3: TGTGCCTGTGACTTTCTGGGGGCCTCGATCTCCTGGGACACCCGACAGATGTTTTTC.

This clone was observed a handful of times. This chain connects TRDV2 to TRDJ3, with 11 bases that match TRDD3. Germline CDR1 GEAIGNYY, CDR2 EKD. V lost 2 bases and J lost 5; bases outside the gene matches: 10. The length of the CDR3 is 19 residues. The CDR3 loop reads CACDRVVGGYAGDTRQMFF. In nucleotides, the CDR3 is TGTGCCTGTGACAGAGTCGTTGGGGGATACGCGGGGGACACCCGACAGATGTTTTTC.

This clone was recorded a few times. Given a far larger clone just one base away, this is likely a sequencing read error. The same CDR3 arises from other DNA sequences in this sample as well. V usage is TRDV2 and J usage is TRDJ3; 8 nucleotides align to TRDD3. Germline CDR1 GEAIGNYY, CDR2 EKD. This CDR3 region has 16 residues. The CDR3 reads CACDGIRSWDTRQMFF. In DNA, the CDR3 is TGTGCCTGTGACGGGATACGCTCCTGGGATACCCGACAGATGTTTTTC.

On this clone itself: An end of the junction differs from the germline gene, which may be a read error. Distinct nucleotide sequences in the sample also encode this CDR3. This sequence joins TRDV2 and TRDJ2; 7 bases are a match to TRDD3. Germline assignment: CDR1 GEAIGNYY and CDR2 EKD. CDR3 length equals 17 residues. The CDR3 region is CACDILGMNSLTAQLFF. The DNA of the CDR3 is TGTGCCTGTGACATACTGGGGATGAATTCTTTGACCGCACAACTCTTCTTT.

This clone has only a few counts. TCRdb lists the protein of a much larger clone for this DNA, which differs at residue 16, so this is likely a read error; the protein given here is translated from the DNA itself. The genes are TRDV2 and TRDJ3; 11 bases match TRDD3. The V gene's germline CDR1 is GEAIGNYY and CDR2 EKD. The CDR3 totals 19 residues. The CDR3 nucleotides read TGTGCCTGTGACACCTGGGGGATACGTGGATCCTGGGACACCCGACGGATGTTTTTC. It specifies CACDTWGIRGSWDTRRMFF.

The chain couples TRDV2 to TRDJ2; the D is unclear. Trimming removed 1 base at V and 0 bases at J, with 17 bases between. The germline gives CDR1 GEAIGNYY, CDR2 EKD. The CDR3 contains 18 residues. The CDR3 region is CACDTIVYPRTLTAQLFF. For the CDR3, the DNA is TGTGCCTGTGACACTATCGTATACCCAAGGACTTTGACAGCACAACTCTTCTTT.

This clone was recorded a few times. The chain is built from TRDV2 and TRDJ3, with 11 nucleotides matching TRDD3. This CDR3 is 21 amino acids long. Germline-derived CDR1 and CDR2 are GEAIGNYY and EKD. V was clipped by 0 bases and J by 2 bases; unmatched bases: 11. CDR3 in amino acids: CACDTATGGYVRPWDTRQMFF. Written as DNA, the CDR3 is TGTGCCTGTGACACCGCCACTGGGGGATATGTTCGCCCCTGGGACACCCGACAGATGTTTTTC.

The genes are TRDV2 and TRDJ3, with TRDD3 identical over 10 bases. After removal of 1 base from V and 2 bases from J, the junction contained 7 bases not matched to a gene. The CDR3 has 19 amino acids. The germline gives CDR1 GEAIGNYY, CDR2 EKD. This CDR3 reads CACDTVWGISPWDTRQMFF. The CDR3 nucleotides are TGTGCCTGTGACACAGTCTGGGGGATAAGCCCCTGGGACACCCGACAGATGTTTTTC.

J is TRDJ3 and V is TRDV1; 10 nucleotides agree with TRDD3. The trim removed 6 bases at V and 11 bases at J, leaving 10 bases unmatched. The CDR3 runs to 16 residues. Germline V lookup: CDR1 TSWWSYY, CDR2 QGS. Written as DNA, the CDR3 is TGTGCTCTTGGAATTCTACTGGGGGATCCGGCCCGACAGATGTTTTTC. This encodes CALGILLGDPARQMFF.